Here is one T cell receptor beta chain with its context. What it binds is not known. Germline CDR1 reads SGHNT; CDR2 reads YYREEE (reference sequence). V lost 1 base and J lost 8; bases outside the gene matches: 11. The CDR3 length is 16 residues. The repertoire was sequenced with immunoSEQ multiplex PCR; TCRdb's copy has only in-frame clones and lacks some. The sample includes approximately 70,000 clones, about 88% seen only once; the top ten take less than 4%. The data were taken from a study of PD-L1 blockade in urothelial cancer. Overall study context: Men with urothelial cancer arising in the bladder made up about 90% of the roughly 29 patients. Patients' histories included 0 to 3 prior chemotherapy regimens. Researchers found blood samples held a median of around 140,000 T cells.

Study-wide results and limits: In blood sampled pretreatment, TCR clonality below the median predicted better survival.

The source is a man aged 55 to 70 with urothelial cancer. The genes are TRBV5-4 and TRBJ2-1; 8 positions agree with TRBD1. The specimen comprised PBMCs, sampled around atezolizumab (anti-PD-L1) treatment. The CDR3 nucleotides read TGTGCCAGCAGCTTGCGTAGGACAGGGACGATCGATGAGCAGTTCTTC. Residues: CASSLRRTGTIDEQFF.